The 9 T cell receptor beta chains reported below all come from one sample, sequenced in a study of CD8 T cells in ankylosing spondylitis. Study-level results: Blood of patients with ankylosing spondylitis appeared to be characterized by a TCR beta motif of seven or eight highly homologous variants.

TCRdb re-called the 5' RACE reads with MiXCR, one entry per CDR3 protein. The sample contains a few hundred thousand distinct CDR3 sequences, 17% of which appear only once. No antigen has been identified for these receptors. Sequencing input: blood, either unsorted or a sorted T cell fraction (not recorded which). All receptors come from a male donor with ankylosing spondylitis.

The genes are TRBV5-5 and TRBJ2-7, with a weak D call TRBD1 (5 bases). CDR1 and CDR2 from the germline V gene are SGHKS and YYEKEE (reference sequence). The CDR3 covers 11 residues. The DNA of the CDR3 is TGTAGCTCGGCAGGGTTCGACGAGCAGTACTTC. It codes for CSSAGFDEQYF. The whole variable domain, filled in from reference TRBV5-5 and TRBJ2-7, reads DAGVTQSPTHLIKTRGQQVTLRCSPISGHKSVSWYQQVLGQGPQFIFQYYEKEERGRGNFPDRFSARQFPNYSSELNVNALLLGDSALYLCSSAGFDEQYFGPGTRLTVT.

This clonotype was seen more than once but under ten times. The chain recombines TRBV2 with TRBJ2-7; 10 nucleotides line up with TRBD1. The V gene end was trimmed by 7 bases and the J gene end by 4 bases; junction bases not matched to a gene: 7. Per the germline V gene, CDR1 is SNHLY and CDR2 is FYNNEI. This CDR3 spans 14 amino acids. The CDR3 region has the DNA TGTGCCAGCAACCCCTCGGGACAGGGGTACGAGCAGTACTTC. Translation: CASNPSGQGYEQYF.

This clonotype has just a few counts. The CDR3 region has the DNA TGTGCTAGTGGTTCTACAGGGACCTACGAGCAGTACTTC. Translation: CASGSTGTYEQYF. This sequence joins TRBV12-5 and TRBJ2-7; weak D call: TRBD1 (6 bases). The germline V gene encodes CDR1 LGHNT and CDR2 FRNRAP. With 4 bases removed from V and 2 bases from J, the gap between germline ends came to 9 bases. The CDR3 is 13 residues long.

The V gene is TRBV6-1, the J gene TRBJ2-1, with 9 bases that match TRBD2. This CDR3 contains 15 residues. Germline values: CDR1 MNHNS, CDR2 SASEGT. V lost 7 bases and J lost 1; bases outside the gene matches: 5. CDR3 sequence reads: CASILGLASYNEQFF. For the CDR3, the DNA is TGTGCCAGCATCCTCGGACTAGCGTCCTACAATGAGCAGTTCTTC.

CDR3: CASSQDAGNTGELFF. The DNA for the CDR3 is TGTGCCAGCAGCCAAGACGCAGGGAACACCGGGGAGCTGTTTTTT. The rearrangement uses TRBV4-2 and TRBJ2-2; D is ambiguous. Germline V gene data show CDR1 as LGHNA and CDR2 as YNFKEQ. The CDR3 covers 15 residues. Between the trimmed V and J ends, which lost 0 bases and 1 base, there was a span of 6 bases.

This clonotype has more than one count but fewer than ten. The V and J genes are TRBV24-1 and TRBJ2-1; D is possibly TRBD1 (6 bases). V was pared by 9 bases and J by 7 bases, with 21 bases between. Germline V CDR1 and CDR2: KGHDR, SFDVKD. CDR3 length equals 15 residues. CDR3 in amino acids: CATGLRAGVRNEQFF. CDR3 DNA sequence: TGTGCCACCGGTTTAAGGGCAGGGGTTAGAAATGAGCAGTTCTTC.

V gene TRBV6-5 combines with J gene TRBJ1-1; perhaps TRBD1 as D (5 bases). The CDR3 is made up of 14 amino acids. Germline V lookup: CDR1 MNHEY, CDR2 SVGAGI. V lost 6 bases and J lost 0, with 11 bases in between. CDR3 sequence reads: CASRLRDLNTEAFF. The DNA of the CDR3 is TGTGCCAGCAGGTTAAGGGACCTGAACACTGAAGCTTTCTTT.

This clonotype was counted many times. The chain links TRBV5-1 to TRBJ2-3, with D possibly matching TRBD1 (6 bases). The V end lost 4 bases, the J end lost 0 bases, and 9 bases lay between the germline ends. Per germline, CDR1 SGHRS and CDR2 YFSETQ. This CDR3 region has 14 residues. CDR3 DNA sequence: TGCGCCAGCAGCCCGGGACACAGCACAGATACGCAGTATTTT. Its protein is CASSPGHSTDTQYF. Combining the CDR3 with reference TRBV5-1 and TRBJ2-3 gives the whole variable domain KAGVTQTPRYLIKTRGQQVTLSCSPISGHRSVSWYQQTPGQGLQFLFEYFSETQRNKGNFPGRFSGRQFSNSRSEMNVSTLELGDSALYLCASSPGHSTDTQYFGPGTRLTVL.

There are a few counts of this clonotype. In DNA form, the CDR3 reads TGTGCCTGGAGTGGGGCGGGCACTGAAGCTTTCTTT. Its translation is CAWSGAGTEAFF. This chain links TRBV30 with TRBJ1-1, with no clear D. This CDR3 region has 12 residues. In germline, CDR1 is GTSNPN, CDR2 SVGIG (reference sequence). V gave up 1 base and J gave up 4 bases, with 7 bases separating them. Variable domain in full (rest from reference TRBV30 and TRBJ1-1): SQTIHQWPATLVQPVGSPLSLECTVEGTSNPNLYWYRQAAGRGLQLLFYSVGIGQISSEVPQNLSASRPQDRQFILSSKKLLLSDSGFYLCAWSGAGTEAFFGQGTRLTVV.